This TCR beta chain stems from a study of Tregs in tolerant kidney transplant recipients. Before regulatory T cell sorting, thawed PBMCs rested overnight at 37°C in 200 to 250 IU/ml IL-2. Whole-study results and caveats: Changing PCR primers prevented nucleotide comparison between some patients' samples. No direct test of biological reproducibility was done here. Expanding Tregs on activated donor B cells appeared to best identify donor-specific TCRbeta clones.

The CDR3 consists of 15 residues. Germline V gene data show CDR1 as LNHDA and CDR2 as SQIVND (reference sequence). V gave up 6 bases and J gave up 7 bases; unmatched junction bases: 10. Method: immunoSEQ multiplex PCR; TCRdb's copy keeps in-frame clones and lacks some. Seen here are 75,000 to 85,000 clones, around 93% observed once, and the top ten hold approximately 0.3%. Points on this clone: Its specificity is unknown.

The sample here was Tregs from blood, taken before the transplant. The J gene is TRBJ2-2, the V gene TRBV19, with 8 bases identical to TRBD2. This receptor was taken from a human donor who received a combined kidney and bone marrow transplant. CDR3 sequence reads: CASSREGRGNGELFF. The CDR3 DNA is TGTGCCAGTAGCCGGGAGGGCCGCGGGAACGGGGAGCTGTTTTTT.